This T cell receptor (beta chain) was recorded in a study of blood T cell repertoires in COVID-19 (dated by TCRdb to the early 2020s). In the study overall: Collaborator samples came from the United States, Italy and Spain and covered acute and convalescent phases of COVID-19. The material from the prospective study consisted of cDNA or gDNA derived from T cells, B-cell-depleted T cells, or PBMCs. Subjects who had been exposed to COVID-19, were actively infected with it, or had recovered from it provided the deeply sampled blood TCRbeta repertoires that made up the dataset. The repertoires were released in a freely available public database meant as a resource for research on the immune response to SARS-CoV-2. HLA class I and class II types, where available, came from metadata supplied by the sample provider rather than from assay-based typing. A de-identified subject ID, COVID-19 status, age in years and sex were almost always included in the sample metadata. The samples were drawn from two sources: the first 160 participants of the ongoing ImmuneRACE study, and fewer than 1,500 subjects contributed by 6 global collaborators. Overall study results and their limits: The quantity of clinical and demographic metadata differed by source and by participant and was supplied without curation.

The immunoSEQ Assay, a bias-controlled multiplex PCR, was used to amplify TCRbeta CDR3 regions from genomic DNA. The paper's data handling went like this. The number of nucleated cells in each sample was estimated from the amplification of reference gene primers within the assay. Sequence reads were collapsed and filtered to measure the absolute abundance of every unique TCRbeta CDR3 rearrangement. For each sample, productive Simpson clonality was calculated as the square root of Simpson's diversity index over productive rearrangements. TCRdb re-hosts the immuneACCESS table, in-frame sequences only. Its copies lack some clones; in the studies checked, an unresolved V gene accounts for under half of them, and the cause for the rest is not known. That table furnishes V, J and clone size, whereas the DNA furnished D and trimming. The sample table contains nearly 25,000 clones; only one count was recorded for around 81% of them. Together, the top ten hold about 6.5% of the sample.

This clone was counted a single time. There is no known antigen for this receptor. Per-nucleotide qualities are absent, and no much larger clonotype sits a single base away. CDR1 and CDR2, per the germline V gene, are SGHAT and FQNNGV. The CDR3 contains 14 residues, cysteine and phenylalanine counted. Only CDR3 DNA is held: 42 bases, read in frame from base 1. The V end loses 1 base and the J end loses 6 bases, and a stretch of 13 bases separates them. Whole blood was collected in K2EDTA tubes by collaborating institutions according to the institutions' own protocols. Collaborator samples were shipped for TCRbeta analysis as frozen whole blood, isolated PBMCs, or DNA extracted from either sample type.

The receptor's source is a man in his 70s with acute or convalescent COVID-19. The sample taken for sequencing was peripheral blood. The chain links TRBV11-2 with TRBJ2-7; no confident D gene assignment can be made. The DNA reads as follows: TGTGCCAGCAGCTTAGCTTCCCTGGCTGTCGAGCAGTACTTC. Its protein is CASSLASLAVEQYF.